Listed here are 20 T cell receptor beta chains from one sample, sequenced in a study of blood T cell repertoires in COVID-19. Sequencing used immunoSEQ multiplex PCR; TCRdb keeps in-frame clones, though not all of them. The table has under 100,000 clones, roughly 90% seen once; the top ten hold 4.6%. The sample taken for sequencing was peripheral blood. Source of these receptors: a man aged 50 to 59 with active COVID-19.

J is TRBJ2-7 and V is TRBV6-6; D call uncertain. The CDR3 has 13 amino acids. Between the trimmed V and J ends, which lost 4 bases and 6 bases, there was a span of 13 bases. Germline CDR1 reads MNHNY; CDR2 reads SVGAGI (reference sequence). The CDR3, as DNA: TGTGCCAGCAGTTCCCTGTCGGTCGGCGAGCAGTACTTC. Its protein product is CASSSLSVGEQYF.

The V call is TRBV7-2, the J call TRBJ2-5, with a possible D match to TRBD2 (7 bases). Germline-derived CDR1 and CDR2 are SGHTA and FQGNSA. The CDR3 is 16 residues long. The germline V and J ends were trimmed by 3 bases and 4 bases, with 18 bases remaining between them. The CDR3: CASSFVANRGAETQYF. The CDR3 nucleotides are TGTGCCAGCAGCTTTGTTGCCAACCGGGGGGCAGAGACCCAGTACTTC.

The rearrangement links TRBV29-1 to TRBJ1-1; 11 nucleotides align to TRBD1. The CDR3 contains 16 residues. Germline CDR1 reads SQVTM; CDR2 reads ANQGSEA. The V segment lost 5 bases and the J segment 1 base; nucleotides outside the gene matches: 9. The CDR3 is CSVRTGGIGPNTEAFF. The CDR3 DNA is TGCAGCGTTCGGACAGGGGGCATAGGACCGAACACTGAAGCTTTCTTT.

In DNA form, the CDR3 reads TGTGCCAGCAGCTGGGGACAGACTGAGCAGTTCTTC. Amino acid sequence: CASSWGQTEQFF. V and J are TRBV12-3 or TRBV12-4 and TRBJ2-1, with 7 nucleotides matching TRBD1. The V segment lost 6 bases and the J segment 9 bases; nucleotides outside the gene matches: 5. CDR3 length: 12 residues.

The chain employs TRBV6-5 and TRBJ1-1, with TRBD1 as a possible D gene (5 bases). Per germline, CDR1 MNHEY and CDR2 SVGAGI. The CDR3 length is 15 residues. The ends were cut back, 5 bases at V and 4 bases at J, with 17 bases in the middle. CDR3 bases: TGTGCCAGCAGTCTCAATGGGGGGGGATTCACTGAAGCTTTCTTT. Its translation: CASSLNGGGFTEAFF.

The V call is TRBV5-1, the J call TRBJ2-5, with TRBD2 matching 16 bases. This CDR3 comprises 17 residues. The ends lost 4 bases at V and 4 bases at J; junction bases unmatched: 7. Per the germline V gene, CDR1 is SGHRS and CDR2 is YFSETQ. CDR3 bases: TGCGCCAGCAGCCCCGGGACTAGCGGGAGGGCCCGAGAGACCCAGTACTTC. Translated, it gives CASSPGTSGRARETQYF.

This sequence joins TRBV7-9 and TRBJ2-1, with 9 bases aligning to TRBD1. The CDR3 runs to 15 residues. The V gene end was trimmed by 5 bases and the J gene end by 4 bases; junction bases not matched to a gene: 6. The V gene's germline CDR1 is SEHNR and CDR2 FQNEAQ (reference sequence). CDR3: CASSTRTGAYNEQFF. The CDR3 DNA follows: TGTGCCAGCAGCACAAGGACAGGGGCATACAATGAGCAGTTCTTC.

This chain uses TRBV12-5 with TRBJ1-4; the D gene is possibly TRBD1 (5 bases). The germline CDR1 and CDR2 sequences are LGHNT and FRNRAP. Trimming shortened V by 5 bases and J by 8 bases, and 6 bases separated the two germline ends. This CDR3 has 11 amino acids. The CDR3 DNA is TGTGCTAGTGGTGGGGGGGAAAAACTGTTTTTT. This codes for CASGGGEKLFF.

V usage is TRBV6-5 and J usage is TRBJ1-2; 7 nucleotides line up with TRBD1. V was clipped by 7 bases and J by 1 base; unmatched bases: 6. The germline CDR1 and CDR2 sequences are MNHEY and SVGAGI. The CDR3 sequence is 14 residues long. Written as DNA, the CDR3 is TGTGCCAGCACTCCGGGACAGAGTAACTATGGCTACACCTTC. Its protein is CASTPGQSNYGYTF.

V is TRBV3-1 (or the pseudogene TRBV3-2) and J is TRBJ1-1; D gene uncertain. This CDR3 has 14 residues. CDR1 and CDR2 from the germline V gene are LGHDT and YNNKEL (reference sequence). V was trimmed by 4 bases and J by 4 bases, leaving 13 bases between them. The CDR3 DNA reads as TGTGCCAGCAGCCCGGGCGGGGTCCCCACTGAAGCTTTCTTT. As protein: CASSPGGVPTEAFF.

This clone was seen only a few times. The CDR3 sequence is CASSHLLPLHF. The CDR3 nucleotides are TGTGCCAGCAGCCACTTGCTACCCCTCCACTTT. The chain carries TRBV5-4 and TRBJ1-6; D not resolved. This CDR3 spans 11 amino acids. Germline V gene lookup returns CDR1 SGHNT and CDR2 YYREEE (reference sequence). Trimming left V 4 bases short and J 12 bases short, with 8 bases between. Full variable domain (missing parts from reference TRBV5-4 and TRBJ1-6): ETGVTQSPTHLIKTRGQQVTLRCSSQSGHNTVSWYQQALGQGPQFIFQYYREEENGRGNFPPRFSGLQFPNYSSELNVNALELDDSALYLCASSHLLPLHFGNGTRLTVT.

A remark on this clone: Germline and junction disagree at one end, which may indicate a read error. The rearrangement links TRBV14 to TRBJ2-2; D might be TRBD1 (6 bases). The germline V gene has CDR1 SGHDN and CDR2 FVKESK. The CDR3 spans 13 residues. CDR3 residues: CASSEGYNRELFF. DNA of the CDR3: TGTGCCAGCAGCGAGGGATATAACAGGGAACTGTTTTTT.

This chain uses TRBV11-3 with TRBJ2-5; 14 nucleotides line up with TRBD2. This CDR3 spans 15 amino acids. Germline CDR1 reads SGHNT; CDR2 reads YENEEA. J gave up 4 bases and V 5 bases, and 3 bases lay outside the gene matches. The DNA for the CDR3 is TGTGCCAGCAGCCATGGACTAGCGGGGGGAGAGACCCAGTACTTC. Translation gives CASSHGLAGGETQYF.

This chain connects TRBV11-2 to TRBJ1-4; 7 positions match TRBD1. There are 15 residues in the CDR3. Germline CDR1 reads SGHAT; CDR2 reads FQNNGV. V lost 5 bases, J lost 5 bases, and 8 bases stayed unmatched. Here the CDR3 DNA reads TGTGCCAGCAGCAAGTCGGGACAGCCAAATGAAAAACTGTTTTTT. Translating gives CASSKSGQPNEKLFF.

V usage is TRBV4-1 and J usage is TRBJ1-5, with unresolved D. The germline V gene has CDR1 MGHRA and CDR2 YSYEKL. The CDR3 extends over 13 amino acids. Trimming stripped 6 bases from V and 2 bases from J, with 8 bases between. This CDR3 is CASSPGGNQPQHF. The CDR3 bases are TGCGCCAGCAGTCCCGGGGGCAATCAGCCCCAGCATTTT.

The chain is built from TRBV2 and TRBJ1-1, with TRBD1 identical over 7 bases. After removal of 1 base from V and 11 bases from J, the junction contained 13 bases not matched to a gene. In germline, CDR1 is SNHLY, CDR2 FYNNEI. CDR3 length: 15 residues. CDR3: CASSEGTTGSRSAFF. The CDR3 region has the DNA TGTGCCAGCAGTGAAGGGACGACAGGGTCTCGGAGCGCTTTCTTT.

The chain links TRBV10-2 to TRBJ2-7; D call uncertain. CDR3 length equals 14 residues. Per the germline V gene, CDR1 is WSHSY and CDR2 is SAAADI. V lost 5 bases, J lost 2 bases, and 13 bases lay in between. The CDR3 here is CASSTIQDPYEQYF. The DNA for the CDR3 is TGCGCCAGCAGTACAATCCAGGATCCCTACGAGCAGTACTTC.

The chain recombines TRBV5-1 with TRBJ1-1; D remains unclear. The CDR3 spans 14 residues. In germline, CDR1 is SGHRS, CDR2 YFSETQ. With 2 bases removed from V and 0 bases from J, the gap between germline ends came to 8 bases. The CDR3 DNA reads TGCGCCAGCAGCTTTAACAGAATGAACACTGAAGCTTTCTTT. Its translation: CASSFNRMNTEAFF.

The rearrangement links TRBV20-1 to TRBJ1-5; D perhaps matches TRBD1 (6 bases). This CDR3 comprises 13 residues. The germline gives CDR1 DFQATT, CDR2 SNEGSKA (reference sequence). V was cut by 3 bases and J by 7 bases, with 13 bases left in between. CDR3 sequence reads: CSASRGGEQPQHF. The CDR3 DNA reads TGCAGTGCTAGTAGGGGGGGCGAGCAGCCCCAGCATTTT.

This chain uses TRBV24-1 with TRBJ1-5, with TRBD1 identical over 7 bases. Germline V CDR1 and CDR2: KGHDR, SFDVKD. V lost 5 bases, J lost 4 bases, and 10 bases stayed unmatched. This CDR3 has 16 residues. The DNA of the CDR3 is TGTGCCACCAGTGGAAAGACAGGGTCTCGGAATCAGCCCCAGCATTTT. This gives the protein CATSGKTGSRNQPQHF.